This T cell receptor (beta chain) was sequenced for a study of shared clonotypes between healthy human individuals. Sequencing used immunoSEQ multiplex PCR; TCRdb keeps in-frame clones, though not all of them. This sample carries under 1,100,000 clones, more than 60% of them seen once, and the ten largest clones take about 1.5%. This TCR was sampled from a man aged 18 to 35 in good health. Specimen: memory CD4+ T cells sorted from blood. Subset reported: CD45RA-negative fraction.

CDR3 DNA: TGCGCCAGCAGCTTCGACAGGGGGTACGAGCAGTACTTC. Encoded protein: CASSFDRGYEQYF. V is TRBV5-1 and J is TRBJ2-7, with 9 bases fitting TRBD1. CDR3 length: 13 residues. The V segment lost 2 bases and the J segment 4 bases; nucleotides outside the gene matches: 1. Germline values: CDR1 SGHRS, CDR2 YFSETQ.